A selection of T cell receptor beta chains follows, all from one sample in a study of cytomegalovirus exposure and HLA in healthy donors. The assay was immunoSEQ multiplex PCR, and TCRdb's table has in-frame clones only and misses some. There are 100,000 to 150,000 clones in the sample; about 79% occur only once, and less than 3% lies in the top ten. The specimen sequenced was PBMCs. The receptors shown here come from a man aged 45-60 years in good health and CMV-seronegative. The CDR3 runs from the conserved cysteine through the conserved F or W. The D gene is left open where the match is weak. Clone size is stated in some rows and not others, as once, few, many or a class when expanded.

abundance	v_gene	j_gene	d_gene	CDR3nt	CDR3aa
NA	TRBV7-2	TRBJ1-6	NA	TGTGCCAGCAGCCCCGTAGCGGGATTCGATTCACCCCTCCACTTT	CASSPVAGFDSPLHF
NA	TRBV7-8	TRBJ2-3	TRBD2	TGTGCCAGCAGCCCCGGGGGGTCCTCTAGCACAGATACGCAGTATTTT	CASSPGGSSSTDTQYF
NA	TRBV7-9	TRBJ2-3	TRBD2	TGTGCCGTTAGCGGGGGGGCGTTAGATACGCAGTATTTT	CAVSGGALDTQYF
NA	TRBV6-5	TRBJ1-1	TRBD1	TGTGCCAGCAGTTACCGCAGGACAGGGAGGAACACTGAAGCTTTCTTT	CASSYRRTGRNTEAFF
NA	TRBV10-1	TRBJ2-3	TRBD1	TGCGCCACCGGACAGGGCACAGATACGCAGTATTTT	CATGQGTDTQYF
NA	TRBV6-5	TRBJ2-1	NA	TGTGCCAGCAGCCCAGGGAGGTCCTACAATGAGCAGTTCTTC	CASSPGRSYNEQFF
NA	TRBV7-9	TRBJ2-5	NA	TGTGCCAGCAGCTCGGGGACCGGGAGCCAGTACTTC	CASSSGTGSQYF
NA	TRBV2	TRBJ1-6	NA	TGTGCCAGCAGCGAACAGGGAGGTAGTAATTCACCCCTCCACTTT	CASSEQGGSNSPLHF
NA	TRBV10-3	TRBJ2-7	TRBD2	TGTGCCATCAGTGAGTCGGGAGGGCCCTACGAGCAGTACTTC	CAISESGGPYEQYF
NA	TRBV9	TRBJ2-1	NA	TGTGCCAGCAGCCCGGCGGGGACAGTATCCTACAATGAGCAGTTCTTC	CASSPAGTVSYNEQFF
few	TRBV9	TRBJ2-4	NA	TGTGCCAGCAGCGTAGCTCCCACTAGGATCGGAAACATTCAGTACTTC	CASSVAPTRIGNIQYF
NA	TRBV7-9	TRBJ1-2	TRBD1	TGTGCCAGCAGCCCCACAGGGGGACACGGCTACACCTTC	CASSPTGGHGYTF
once	TRBV6-5	TRBJ1-2	TRBD1	TGTGCCAGCAGTTACCAGACAGGGGGTTATGGCTACACCTTC	CASSYQTGGYGYTF
once	TRBV9	TRBJ2-1	NA	TGTGCCAGCAGCCGCGTTAATGAGCAGTTCTTC	CASSRVNEQFF
NA	TRBV6-6	TRBJ1-5	NA	TGTGCCAGCAGTTACTGGGGAGGGGGCAATCAGCCCCAGCATTTT	CASSYWGGGNQPQHF
NA	TRBV30	TRBJ1-2	TRBD1	TGTGCCTGGACCCGGGACAGATATGGCTACACCTTC	CAWTRDRYGYTF
NA	TRBV30	TRBJ2-4	NA	TGTGCCCTGGAGGGGGCGGCCAAAAACATTCAGTACTTC	CALEGAAKNIQYF
NA	TRBV5-1	TRBJ1-1	NA	TGCGCCAGCTCAAGTGACAGCATTACTGAAGCTTTCTTT	CASSSDSITEAFF
NA	TRBV7-8	TRBJ2-7	TRBD1	TGTGCCAGCAGGCCGGGACAGGGGTACCACGAGCAGTACTTC	CASRPGQGYHEQYF
NA	TRBV10-3	TRBJ1-3	NA	TGTGCCATCAGTGGTACAGGGAGCTCTGGAAACACCATATATTTT	CAISGTGSSGNTIYF
NA	TRBV19	TRBJ2-5	NA	TGTGCCAGTGAGGGAGGAGAGACCCAGTACTTC	CASEGGETQYF
NA	TRBV11-2	TRBJ1-3	NA	TGTGCCAGCGGACACTCTGGAAACACCATATATTTT	CASGHSGNTIYF
NA	TRBV19	TRBJ1-2	TRBD1	TGTGCCAGTAGTACCGGGACAGGGTTTGGCTACACCTTC	CASSTGTGFGYTF
NA	TRBV27	TRBJ1-1	TRBD1	TGTGCCAGCACCCTAGGGAAGGGACAGGGGTTCATGAACACTGAAGCTTTCTTT	CASTLGKGQGFMNTEAFF
NA	TRBV15	TRBJ2-1	NA	TGTGCCACCAGAGGGGCCTACAATGAGCAGTTCTTC	CATRGAYNEQFF
NA	TRBV30	TRBJ2-7	NA	TGTGCCTGGAGTGTAACAGGCTCCTACGAGCAGTACTTC	CAWSVTGSYEQYF
NA	TRBV6-1	TRBJ1-1	NA	TGTGCCAGCAGTTCCGAGGGAGTCGCTGAAGCTTTCTTT	CASSSEGVAEAFF
NA	TRBV5-1	TRBJ1-6	TRBD1	TGCGCCAGCAGCCCCGGGACAGGGAGCTCCTATAATTCACCCCTCCACTTT	CASSPGTGSSYNSPLHF
NA	TRBV7-2	TRBJ1-1	NA	TGTGCCAGCAGCTTAGTATCAGGCACTGAAGCTTTCTTT	CASSLVSGTEAFF
NA	TRBV5-1	TRBJ1-2	NA	TGCGCCAGCAGCCCATCTCCAAACCCCGGACAGAGCTATGGCTACACCTTC	CASSPSPNPGQSYGYTF
few	TRBV7-9	TRBJ2-5	NA	TGTGCCAGCAGCTTAGGGGGCCCTAGACTGGAGCAGTACTTC	CASSLGGPRLEQYF
NA	TRBV13	TRBJ1-6	NA	TGTGCCAGCAGCTTAGGTTACGGGGGGATTAATTCACCCCTCCACTTT	CASSLGYGGINSPLHF
NA	TRBV4-1	TRBJ2-1	TRBD1	TGCGCCAGCAGCCATCCCGGCCGGGACAGGCGTTACAATGAGCAGTTCTTC	CASSHPGRDRRYNEQFF
NA	TRBV2	TRBJ1-1	NA	TGTGCCAGCAGTGGCACAGCCATGAACACTGAAGCTTTCTTT	CASSGTAMNTEAFF
NA	TRBV9	TRBJ2-3	NA	TGTGCCAGCAGCCAAAGTGGGGGGTTCACAGATACGCAGTATTTT	CASSQSGGFTDTQYF
NA	TRBV5-6	TRBJ1-1	NA	TGTGCCAGCAGCAGGGGGACACCGAACACTGAAGCTTTCTTT	CASSRGTPNTEAFF
NA	TRBV2	TRBJ1-2	TRBD1	TGTGCCAGCAGTCCTCCCGGGACAGGGGAAGGCTACACCTTC	CASSPPGTGEGYTF
NA	TRBV21-1	TRBJ2-7	NA	TGTGCCAGCCGGGTCCCAGGGGAGAGGGAGCAGTACTTC	CASRVPGEREQYF
NA	TRBV7-9	TRBJ2-7	NA	TGTTCCAGCAGCTTAGAACAGGGAAGGTACGAGCAGTACTTC	CSSSLEQGRYEQYF
NA	TRBV18	TRBJ1-1	TRBD1	TGTGCCAGCTCACCCCCCGGGGACAGGGCGAACACTGAAGCTTTCTTT	CASSPPGDRANTEAFF
NA	TRBV15	TRBJ2-3	TRBD2	TGTGCCACCAGCCGTGATGGGACTAGCGGGGGGCCAGATCTAGATACGCAGTATTTT	CATSRDGTSGGPDLDTQYF
few	TRBV27	TRBJ2-5	NA	TGTGCCAGCAGTTTAGTCGGCAGGGCTGAGACCCAGTACTTC	CASSLVGRAETQYF
NA	TRBV4-2	TRBJ1-4	TRBD1	TGTGCCAGCAGCCAAGATGGGACAGGGATTAATGAAAAACTGTTTTTT	CASSQDGTGINEKLFF
NA	TRBV6-1	TRBJ2-7	TRBD1	TGTGCCAGCAGATGGACAGGGGGCTCCTACGAGCAGTACTTC	CASRWTGGSYEQYF
NA	TRBV7-9	TRBJ2-7	NA	TGTTCCAGCAGCTTAGTTGTCGTCGGGAATAGGAACGAGCAGTACTTC	CSSSLVVVGNRNEQYF